A single sample gave rise to the 5 T cell receptor beta chains below, sequenced in a study of blood T cell repertoires in COVID-19. Generated by immunoSEQ multiplex PCR, the TCRdb table keeps only in-frame clones and is missing some. The sample holds 65,000 to 85,000 clones; 80% to 90% are singletons and the top ten take more than 2%. Sequencing was carried out using peripheral blood. The receptors stem from a human donor in a cohort sampled during active COVID-19.

V and J are TRBV18 and TRBJ2-7; 8 bases are shared with TRBD1. Germline V CDR1 and CDR2: KGHSH, LQKENI. CDR3 length: 17 residues. With V trimmed by 2 bases and J by 5 bases, 14 bases remained unmatched. The CDR3 DNA reads TGTGCCAGCTCACCAAGGACAGGGATAGCGTCAACCAACGAGCAGTACTTC. It yields the protein CASSPRTGIASTNEQYF.

For this clone: Additional DNA sequences in this sample encode the identical CDR3. The chain is built from TRBV7-8 and TRBJ2-7; 8 bases map to TRBD2. CDR1 and CDR2 (germline): SGHVS, FQNEAQ. The CDR3 covers 15 residues. Trimming at V came to 1 base and at J to 4 bases, leaving 6 bases not matched to a gene. CDR3 DNA: TGTGCCAGCAGCTTAGTCGCGGGAGGTGGATACGAGCAGTACTTC. It is translated as CASSLVAGGGYEQYF.

This sequence joins TRBV6-5 and TRBJ2-3; TRBD2 matches at 8 bases. The CDR3 totals 15 residues. J was trimmed by 3 bases and V by 2 bases; bases with no gene match: 4. CDR1 and CDR2 (germline): MNHEY, SVGAGI. The DNA for the CDR3 is TGTGCCAGCAGTTACGGGACTAGGAATACAGATACGCAGTATTTT. It yields the protein CASSYGTRNTDTQYF.

The chain is built from TRBV28 and TRBJ2-7; 7 nucleotides line up with TRBD1. The germline gives CDR1 MDHEN, CDR2 SYDVKM. V was pared by 3 bases and J by 3 bases, with 8 bases of the junction left unmatched. The CDR3 is 15 residues long. CDR3 nucleotide sequence: TGTGCCAGCAGTTTTCTGGGACAGAAGAACTACGAGCAGTACTTC. Its protein is CASSFLGQKNYEQYF.

The chain recombines TRBV6-6 with TRBJ2-7, with no clear D. The germline gives CDR1 MNHNY, CDR2 SVGAGI (reference sequence). V lost 4 bases, J lost 12 bases, and 13 bases lay in between. The CDR3 is made up of 11 amino acids. The CDR3 nucleotides are TGTGCCAGCAGTTTCGGTAACAGTTGGTACTTC. It translates to CASSFGNSWYF.